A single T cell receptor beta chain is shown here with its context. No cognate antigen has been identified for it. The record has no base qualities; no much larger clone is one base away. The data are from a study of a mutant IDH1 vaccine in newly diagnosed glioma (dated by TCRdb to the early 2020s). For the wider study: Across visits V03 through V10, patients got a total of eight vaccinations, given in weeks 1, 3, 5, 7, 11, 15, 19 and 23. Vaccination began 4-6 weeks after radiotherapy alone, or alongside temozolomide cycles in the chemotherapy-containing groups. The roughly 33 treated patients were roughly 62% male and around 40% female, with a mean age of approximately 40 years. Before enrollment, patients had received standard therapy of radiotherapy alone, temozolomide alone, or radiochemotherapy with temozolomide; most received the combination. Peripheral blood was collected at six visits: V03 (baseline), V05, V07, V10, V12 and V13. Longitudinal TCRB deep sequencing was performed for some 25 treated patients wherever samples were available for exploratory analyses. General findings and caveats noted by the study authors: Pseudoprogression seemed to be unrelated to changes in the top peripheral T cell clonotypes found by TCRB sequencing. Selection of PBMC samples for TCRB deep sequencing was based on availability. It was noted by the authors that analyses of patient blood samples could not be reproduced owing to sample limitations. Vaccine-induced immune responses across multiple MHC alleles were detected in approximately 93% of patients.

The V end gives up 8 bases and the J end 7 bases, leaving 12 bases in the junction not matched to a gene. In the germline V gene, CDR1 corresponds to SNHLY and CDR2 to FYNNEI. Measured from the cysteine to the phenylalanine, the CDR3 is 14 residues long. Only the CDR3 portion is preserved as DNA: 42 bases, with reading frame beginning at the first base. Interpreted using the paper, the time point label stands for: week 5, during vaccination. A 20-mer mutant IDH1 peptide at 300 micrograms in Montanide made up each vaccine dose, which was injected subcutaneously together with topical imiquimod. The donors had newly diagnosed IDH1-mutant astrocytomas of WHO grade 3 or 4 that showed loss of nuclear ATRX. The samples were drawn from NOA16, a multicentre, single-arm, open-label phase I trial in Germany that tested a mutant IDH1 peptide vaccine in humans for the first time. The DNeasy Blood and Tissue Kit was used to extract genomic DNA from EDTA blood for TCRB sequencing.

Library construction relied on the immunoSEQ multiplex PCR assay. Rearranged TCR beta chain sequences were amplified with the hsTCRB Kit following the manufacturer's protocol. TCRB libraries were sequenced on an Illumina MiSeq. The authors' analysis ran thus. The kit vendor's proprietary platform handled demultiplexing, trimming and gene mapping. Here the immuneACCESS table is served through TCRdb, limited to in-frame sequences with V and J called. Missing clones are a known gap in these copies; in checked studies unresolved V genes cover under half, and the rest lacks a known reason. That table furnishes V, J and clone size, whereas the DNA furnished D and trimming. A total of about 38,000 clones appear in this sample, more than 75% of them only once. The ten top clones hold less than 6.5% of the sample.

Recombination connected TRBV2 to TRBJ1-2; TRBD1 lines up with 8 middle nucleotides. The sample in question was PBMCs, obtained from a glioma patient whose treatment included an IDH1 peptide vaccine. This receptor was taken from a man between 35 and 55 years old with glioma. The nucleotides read TGTGCCAGCGTTGAAGGGGCAGGGGGCTCTGGCTACACCTTC. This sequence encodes CASVEGAGGSGYTF.